The 15 T cell receptor beta chains given below trace back to one sample, sequenced in a study of blood T cells in healthy people across ages. Sample-barcoded 5' priming and a J-beta primer mix drove a second PCR of 7 to 11 cycles. Each CDR3 protein gets one entry after TCRdb re-called the 5' RACE reads with MiXCR. The repertoire holds roughly 410,000 distinct CDR3 sequences, 45% to 60% seen once, with under 65% in the top ten. Material: blood. The source is a man in his fifties or sixties in good health.

This sequence joins TRBV29-1 and TRBJ2-1; weak D call: TRBD2 (6 bases). Germline assignment: CDR1 SQVTM and CDR2 ANQGSEA. The CDR3 loop spans 13 amino acids. Trimming pared 5 bases from V and 2 bases from J, leaving 10 bases between. The CDR3 loop is CSVWGLTYNEQFF. The CDR3 nucleotides read TGCAGCGTTTGGGGACTCACCTACAATGAGCAGTTCTTC.

The rearrangement links TRBV4-3 to TRBJ2-3; no clear D gene. The germline CDR1 and CDR2 sequences are LGHNA and YSLEER. V lost 4 bases and J 5 bases, leaving 13 bases between the germline ends. This CDR3 has 14 amino acids. This CDR3 is CASSPRTVLDTQYF. The CDR3 DNA reads TGCGCCAGCAGCCCCCGGACGGTTTTAGATACGCAGTATTTT.

This clonotype appeared a few times. This chain joins TRBV30 and TRBJ2-7; D might be TRBD1 (6 bases). Germline values: CDR1 GTSNPN, CDR2 SVGIG (reference sequence). Deletions cut 5 bases from V and 2 bases from J, with 16 bases between. The CDR3 spans 14 residues. The CDR3 sequence is CAWGYRDKTYEQYF. DNA for the CDR3: TGTGCCTGGGGTTACCGGGACAAGACCTACGAGCAGTACTTC.

A single count supports this clonotype. The rearrangement links TRBV27 to TRBJ2-3; TRBD2 matches 12 bases. The CDR3 totals 16 residues. Germline V gene lookup returns CDR1 MNHEY and CDR2 SMNVEV (reference sequence). The V and J ends lost 3 bases and 4 bases, in that order; junction bases with no gene match: 5. CDR3 nucleotide sequence: TGTGCCAGCAGTTTCCTAGCGGGGGGGCAGTCAGATACGCAGTATTTT. Protein product: CASSFLAGGQSDTQYF.

The sample holds many counts of this clonotype. The CDR3 DNA is TGTGCCACCAGCAGGAGGGGAGAGACCCAGTACTTC. As protein: CATSRRGETQYF. V usage is TRBV15 and J usage is TRBJ2-5, with D possibly being TRBD1 or TRBD2 (5 bases each). This CDR3 spans 12 amino acids. Germline assignment: CDR1 LNHNV and CDR2 YYDKDF (reference sequence). Trimming shortened V by 3 bases and J by 4 bases, and 6 bases separated the two germline ends.

The J gene is TRBJ2-3, the V gene TRBV4-3; the D is unclear. The CDR3 runs 17 residues. Germline assignment: CDR1 LGHNA and CDR2 YSLEER. Deletions cut 0 bases from V and 2 bases from J, with 15 bases between. The CDR3 is CASSQDPAEGPTDTQYF. As DNA, the CDR3 is TGCGCCAGCAGCCAAGATCCTGCGGAAGGGCCCACAGATACGCAGTATTTT.

This clonotype was seen just once. The J gene is TRBJ2-5, the V gene TRBV7-2, with 8 bases lining up with TRBD2. This CDR3 is built from 16 residues. Trimming removed 4 bases from V and 11 bases from J; junction bases left unmatched: 18. The germline CDR1 and CDR2 sequences are SGHTA and FQGNSA. CDR3: CASSSQAGVKYNEQYF. The DNA for the CDR3 is TGTGCCAGCAGCTCCCAAGCGGGGGTGAAATACAATGAGCAGTACTTC. The entire variable domain, with the rest obtained from reference TRBV7-2 and TRBJ2-5, is as follows: GAGVSQSPSNKVTEKGKDVELRCDPISGHTALYWYRQSLGQGLEFLIYFQGNSAPDKSGLPSDRFSAERTGGSVSTLTIQRTQQEDSAVYLCASSSQAGVKYNEQYFGPGTRLLVL.

The chain carries TRBV7-9 and TRBJ2-1; TRBD2 agrees at 8 bases. The CDR3 loop spans 15 amino acids. Germline lookup yields CDR1 SEHNR and CDR2 FQNEAQ (reference sequence). V gave up 5 bases and J gave up 2 bases; unmatched junction bases: 5. In DNA, the CDR3 is TGTGCCAGCAGCCCACGAGCGGGGGCCTACAATGAGCAGTTCTTC. The encoded protein is CASSPRAGAYNEQFF.

As concerns this clonotype: The germline gene is not matched at one end of the junction; a read error may be the cause. DNA for the CDR3: TGCGCCAGCAGCTCGAGCCGACTAGCGGGAACCACCAGGGCCTACAATGAGCAGTTCTTC. Encoded protein: CASSSSRLAGTTRAYNEQFF. The genes are TRBV5-6 and TRBJ2-1; 11 bases align to TRBD2. The CDR3 extends over 20 amino acids. The germline gives CDR1 SGHDT, CDR2 YYEEEE.

The V gene is TRBV30, the J gene TRBJ2-1, with D hard to call. CDR3 length: 11 amino acids. With 1 base removed from V and 8 bases from J, the gap between germline ends came to 6 bases. CDR1 and CDR2 (germline): GTSNPN, SVGIG (reference sequence). The CDR3 bases are TGTGCCTGGAGTGGCTTCGATGAGCAGTTCTTC. Protein product: CAWSGFDEQFF.

V and J are TRBV10-3 and TRBJ1-2, with 8 bases aligning to TRBD1. CDR3 length equals 14 residues. In germline, CDR1 is ENHRY, CDR2 SYGVKD. The ends lost 7 bases at V and 5 bases at J; junction bases unmatched: 9. CDR3 sequence: CAITKDRDKYGYTF. The DNA for the CDR3 is TGTGCCATCACCAAGGACAGGGATAAATATGGCTACACCTTC.

This clonotype turned up a few times. The V gene is TRBV9, the J gene TRBJ2-5; TRBD2 might be the D (6 bases). Trimming left V 4 bases short and J 11 bases short, with 21 bases between. Per the germline V gene, CDR1 is SGDLS and CDR2 is YYNGEE. This CDR3 is built from 14 residues. CDR3 sequence reads: CASSLGGELGEQYF. The CDR3 nucleotides read TGTGCCAGCAGCCTCGGCGGGGAATTAGGGGAGCAGTACTTC.

Regarding this clonotype: At one of its ends the junction is not consistent with the germline gene, which may arise from a read error. The CDR3 sequence is CAGSFLDGKETQYF. The CDR3 DNA reads as TGTGCCGGCAGTTTCCTGGACGGGAAAGAGACCCAGTACTTC. This chain uses TRBV28 with TRBJ2-5, with TRBD2 as a possible D gene (5 bases). This CDR3 has 14 residues. Germline CDR1 is MDHEN and CDR2 is SYDVKM. Full variable domain (remainder filled in from reference TRBV28 and TRBJ2-5): DVKVTQSSRYLVKRTGEKVFLECVQDMDHENMFWYRQDPGLGLRLIYFSYDVKMKEKGDIPEGYSVSREKKERFSLILESASTNQTSMYLCAGSFLDGKETQYFGPGTRLLVL.

The V and J genes are TRBV9 and TRBJ1-2, with D perhaps TRBD1 (5 bases). This CDR3 region has 14 residues. Germline CDR1 is SGDLS and CDR2 is YYNGEE. V was cut by 6 bases and J by 7 bases, with 19 bases left in between. As DNA, the CDR3 is TGTGCCAGCAACCCACAGGTCTCCATTACTGGCTACACCTTC. Amino acids: CASNPQVSITGYTF.

This clonotype was counted between two and nine times. The rearrangement links TRBV29-1 to TRBJ2-3; no clear D gene. The CDR3 spans 14 residues. Deletions cut 7 bases from V and 1 base from J, with 15 bases between. Per germline, CDR1 SQVTM and CDR2 ANQGSEA. The CDR3 reads CSAGSGRRTDTQYF. The CDR3 nucleotides read TGCAGCGCCGGCTCCGGCAGGCGCACAGATACGCAGTATTTT.